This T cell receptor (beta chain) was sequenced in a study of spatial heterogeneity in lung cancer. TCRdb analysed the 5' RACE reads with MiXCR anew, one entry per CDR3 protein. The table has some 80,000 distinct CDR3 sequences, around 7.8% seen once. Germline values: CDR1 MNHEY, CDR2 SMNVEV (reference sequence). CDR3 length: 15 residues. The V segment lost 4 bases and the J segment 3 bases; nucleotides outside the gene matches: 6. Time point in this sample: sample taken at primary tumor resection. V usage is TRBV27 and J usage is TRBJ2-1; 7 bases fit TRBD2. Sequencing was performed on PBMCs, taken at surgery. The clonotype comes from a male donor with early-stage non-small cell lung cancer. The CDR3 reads CASSSPSGFYNEQFF. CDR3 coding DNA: TGTGCCAGCAGTTCGCCTAGCGGTTTCTACAATGAGCAGTTCTTC.